This entry lists 2 T cell receptor beta chains sequenced from one sample in a study of identical twins. MiXCR, applied by TCRdb to the 5' RACE reads, yields one record per CDR3 protein. The data contain about 690,000 distinct CDR3 sequences, roughly 6% of them singletons. The sample was naive T cells sorted from blood. Source of these receptors: a man aged 18 to 29 in good health.

This clonotype was observed a handful of times. V is TRBV6-5 and J is TRBJ1-5; D gene unclear. Germline V lookup: CDR1 MNHEY, CDR2 SVGAGI. Trimming shortened V by 0 bases and J by 3 bases, and 9 bases separated the two germline ends. The CDR3 is 15 residues long. CDR3 DNA sequence: TGTGCCAGCAGTTACTCGCGGCTAAACAATCAGCCCCAGCATTTT. It specifies CASSYSRLNNQPQHF.

This clonotype was detected a few times. The rearrangement uses TRBV27 and TRBJ2-7; D may be TRBD1 (5 bases). Germline CDR1 reads MNHEY; CDR2 reads SMNVEV (reference sequence). The CDR3 extends over 14 amino acids. Trimming removed 5 bases from V and 3 bases from J, with 14 bases in between. CDR3 nucleotide sequence: TGTGCCAGCAGTGGTGGGGTGGGGCTCTACGAGCAGTACTTC. This gives the protein CASSGGVGLYEQYF.